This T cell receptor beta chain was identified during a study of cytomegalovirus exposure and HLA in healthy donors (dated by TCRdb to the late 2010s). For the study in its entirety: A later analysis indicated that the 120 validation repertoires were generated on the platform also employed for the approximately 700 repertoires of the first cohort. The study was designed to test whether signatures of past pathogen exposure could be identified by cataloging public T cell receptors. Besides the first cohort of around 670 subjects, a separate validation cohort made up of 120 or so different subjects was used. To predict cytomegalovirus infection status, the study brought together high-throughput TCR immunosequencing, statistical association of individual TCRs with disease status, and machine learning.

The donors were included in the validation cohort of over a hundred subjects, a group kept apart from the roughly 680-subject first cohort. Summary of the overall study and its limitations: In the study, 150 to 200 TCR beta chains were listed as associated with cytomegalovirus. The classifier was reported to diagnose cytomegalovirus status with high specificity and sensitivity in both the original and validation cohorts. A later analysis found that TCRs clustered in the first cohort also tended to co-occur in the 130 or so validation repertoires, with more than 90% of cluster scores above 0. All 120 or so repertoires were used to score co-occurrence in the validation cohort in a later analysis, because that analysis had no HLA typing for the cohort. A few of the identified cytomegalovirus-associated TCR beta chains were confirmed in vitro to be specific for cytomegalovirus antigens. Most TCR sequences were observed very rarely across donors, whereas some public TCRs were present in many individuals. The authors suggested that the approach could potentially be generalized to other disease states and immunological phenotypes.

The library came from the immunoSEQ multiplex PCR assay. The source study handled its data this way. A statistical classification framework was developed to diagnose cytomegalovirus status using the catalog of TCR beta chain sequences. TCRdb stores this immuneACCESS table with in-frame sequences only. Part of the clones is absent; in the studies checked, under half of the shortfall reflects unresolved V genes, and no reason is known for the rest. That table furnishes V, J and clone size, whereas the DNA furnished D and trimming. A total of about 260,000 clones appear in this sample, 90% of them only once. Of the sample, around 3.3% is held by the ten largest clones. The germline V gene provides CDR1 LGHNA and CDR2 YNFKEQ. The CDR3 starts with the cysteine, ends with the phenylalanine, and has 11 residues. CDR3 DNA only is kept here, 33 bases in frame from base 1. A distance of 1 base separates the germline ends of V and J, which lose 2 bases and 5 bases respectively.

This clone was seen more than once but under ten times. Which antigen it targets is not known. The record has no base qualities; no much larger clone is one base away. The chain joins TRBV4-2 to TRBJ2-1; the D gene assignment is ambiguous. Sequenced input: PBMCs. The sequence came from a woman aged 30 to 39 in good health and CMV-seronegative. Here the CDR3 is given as CASSQNNEQFF. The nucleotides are TGTGCCAGCAGCCAAAACAATGAGCAGTTCTTC.